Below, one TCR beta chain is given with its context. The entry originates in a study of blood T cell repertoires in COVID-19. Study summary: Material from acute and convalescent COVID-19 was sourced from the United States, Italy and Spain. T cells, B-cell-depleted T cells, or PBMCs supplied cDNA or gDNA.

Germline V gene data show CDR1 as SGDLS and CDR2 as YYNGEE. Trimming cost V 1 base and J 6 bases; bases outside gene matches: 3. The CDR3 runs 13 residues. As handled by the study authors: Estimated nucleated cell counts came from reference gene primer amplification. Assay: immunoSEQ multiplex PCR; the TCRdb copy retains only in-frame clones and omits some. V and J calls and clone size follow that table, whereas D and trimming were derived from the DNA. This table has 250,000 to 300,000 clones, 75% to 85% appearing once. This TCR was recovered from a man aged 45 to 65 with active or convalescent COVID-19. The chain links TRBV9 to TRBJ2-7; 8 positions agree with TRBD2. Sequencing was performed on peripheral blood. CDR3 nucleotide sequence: TGTGCCAGCAGCGTATCGGGGGGGTCCGAGCAGTACTTC. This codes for CASSVSGGSEQYF.